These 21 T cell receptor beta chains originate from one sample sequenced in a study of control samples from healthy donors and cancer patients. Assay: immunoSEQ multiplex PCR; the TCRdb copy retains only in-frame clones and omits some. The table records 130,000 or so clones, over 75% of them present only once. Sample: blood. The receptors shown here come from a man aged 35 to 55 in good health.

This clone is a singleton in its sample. The DNA for the CDR3 is TGTGCCAGCAGAAGGACGGGCACTGAAGCTTTCTTT. It encodes CASRRTGTEAFF. The rearrangement uses TRBV6-5 and TRBJ1-1; no definite D call. The CDR3 is 12 residues long. Germline CDR1 and CDR2: MNHEY and SVGAGI. Between the trimmed V and J ends, which lost 6 bases and 4 bases, there was a span of 9 bases.

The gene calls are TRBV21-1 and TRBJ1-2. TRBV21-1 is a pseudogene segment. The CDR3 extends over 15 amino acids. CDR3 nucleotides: TGTGCCAGCTTTTACAGAAATCCCGAGCGGTATGGCTACACCTTC. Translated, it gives CASFYRNPERYGYTF.

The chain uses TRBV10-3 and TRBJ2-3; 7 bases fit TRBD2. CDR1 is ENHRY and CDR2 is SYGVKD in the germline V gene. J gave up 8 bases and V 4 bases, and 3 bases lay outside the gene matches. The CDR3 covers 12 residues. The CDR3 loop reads CAISGDYPTQYF. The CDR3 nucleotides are TGTGCCATCAGTGGGGACTACCCTACGCAGTATTTT.

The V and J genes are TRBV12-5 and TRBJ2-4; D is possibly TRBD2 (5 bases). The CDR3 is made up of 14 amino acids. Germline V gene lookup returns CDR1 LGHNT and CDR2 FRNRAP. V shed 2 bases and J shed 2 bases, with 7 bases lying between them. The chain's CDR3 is CASGLWETKNIQYF. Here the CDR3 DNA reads TGTGCTAGTGGTTTGTGGGAGACCAAAAACATTCAGTACTTC.

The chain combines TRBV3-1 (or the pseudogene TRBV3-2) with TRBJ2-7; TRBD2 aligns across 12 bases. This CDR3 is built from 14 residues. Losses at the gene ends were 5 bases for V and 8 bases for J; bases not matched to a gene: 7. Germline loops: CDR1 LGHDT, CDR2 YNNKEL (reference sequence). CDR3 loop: CASSSGTSGWQQYF. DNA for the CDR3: TGTGCCAGCAGCTCCGGGACTAGCGGGTGGCAGCAGTACTTC.

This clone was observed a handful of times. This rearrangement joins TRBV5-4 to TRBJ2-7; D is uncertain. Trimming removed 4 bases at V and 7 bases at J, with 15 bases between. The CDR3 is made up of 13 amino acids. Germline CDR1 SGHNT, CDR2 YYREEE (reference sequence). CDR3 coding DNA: TGTGCCAGCAGCCTATGGCCTCCTAGGGAGCAGTACTTC. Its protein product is CASSLWPPREQYF.

The CDR3 spells CASSLGGGYTF. In nucleotides, the CDR3 is TGTGCCAGCAGCTTGGGGGGCGGCTACACCTTC. The chain is built from TRBV7-2 and TRBJ1-2, with a possible D match to TRBD1 (6 bases). V was cut by 3 bases and J by 8 bases, with 7 bases left in between. Germline V gives CDR1 SGHTA, CDR2 FQGNSA. CDR3 size: 11 residues. Combining the CDR3 with reference TRBV7-2 and TRBJ1-2 gives the whole variable domain GAGVSQSPSNKVTEKGKDVELRCDPISGHTALYWYRQSLGQGLEFLIYFQGNSAPDKSGLPSDRFSAERTGGSVSTLTIQRTQQEDSAVYLCASSLGGGYTFGSGTRLTVV.

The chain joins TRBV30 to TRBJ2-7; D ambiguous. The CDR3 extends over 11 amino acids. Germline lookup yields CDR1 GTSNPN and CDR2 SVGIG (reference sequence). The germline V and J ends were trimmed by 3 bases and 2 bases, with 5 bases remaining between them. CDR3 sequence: CAWRATYEQYF. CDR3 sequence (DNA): TGTGCCTGGAGGGCGACCTACGAGCAGTACTTC. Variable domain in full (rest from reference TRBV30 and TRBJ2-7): SQTIHQWPATLVQPVGSPLSLECTVEGTSNPNLYWYRQAAGRGLQLLFYSVGIGQISSEVPQNLSASRPQDRQFILSSKKLLLSDSGFYLCAWRATYEQYFGPGTRLTVT.

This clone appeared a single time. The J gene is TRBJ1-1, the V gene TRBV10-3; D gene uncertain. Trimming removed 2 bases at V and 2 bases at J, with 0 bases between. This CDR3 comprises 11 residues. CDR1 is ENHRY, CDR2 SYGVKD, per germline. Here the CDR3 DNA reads TGTGCCATCAGTGAGAACACTGAAGCTTTCTTT. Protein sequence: CAISENTEAFF.

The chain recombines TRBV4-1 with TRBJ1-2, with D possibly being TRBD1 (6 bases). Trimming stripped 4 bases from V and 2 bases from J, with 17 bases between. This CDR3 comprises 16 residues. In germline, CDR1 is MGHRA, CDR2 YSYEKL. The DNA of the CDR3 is TGCGCCAGCAGCCCCCGGGACAACAAAGTGAACTATGGCTACACCTTC. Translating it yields CASSPRDNKVNYGYTF.

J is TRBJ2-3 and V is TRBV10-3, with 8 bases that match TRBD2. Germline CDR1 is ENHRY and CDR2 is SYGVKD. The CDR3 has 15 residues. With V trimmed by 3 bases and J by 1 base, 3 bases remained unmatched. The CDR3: CAISDSAGGTDTQYF. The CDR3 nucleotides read TGTGCCATCAGTGATTCAGCGGGGGGCACAGATACGCAGTATTTT.

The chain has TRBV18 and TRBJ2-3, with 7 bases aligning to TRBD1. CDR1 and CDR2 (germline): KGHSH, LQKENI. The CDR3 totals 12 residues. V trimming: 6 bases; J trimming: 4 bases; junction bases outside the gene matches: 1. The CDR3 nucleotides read TGTGCCAGCTCGCAGGGGGCAGATACGCAGTATTTT. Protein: CASSQGADTQYF. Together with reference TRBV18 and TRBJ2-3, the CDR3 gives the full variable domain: NAGVMQNPRHLVRRRGQEARLRCSPMKGHSHVYWYRQLPEEGLKFMVYLQKENIIDESGMPKERFSAEFPKEGPSILRIQQVVRGDSAAYFCASSQGADTQYFGPGTRLTVL.

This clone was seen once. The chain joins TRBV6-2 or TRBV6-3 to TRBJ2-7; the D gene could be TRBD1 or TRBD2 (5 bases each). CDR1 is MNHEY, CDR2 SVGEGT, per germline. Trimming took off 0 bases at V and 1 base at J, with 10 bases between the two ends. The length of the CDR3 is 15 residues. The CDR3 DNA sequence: TGTGCCAGCAGTTACTCCGGGACCCAGTCCTACGAGCAGTACTTC. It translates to CASSYSGTQSYEQYF.

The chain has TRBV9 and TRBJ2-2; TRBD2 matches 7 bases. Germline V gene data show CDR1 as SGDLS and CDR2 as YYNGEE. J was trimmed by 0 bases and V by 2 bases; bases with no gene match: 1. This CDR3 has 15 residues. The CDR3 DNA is TGTGCCAGCAGCGTCAGCGGGGCGAACACCGGGGAGCTGTTTTTT. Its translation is CASSVSGANTGELFF.

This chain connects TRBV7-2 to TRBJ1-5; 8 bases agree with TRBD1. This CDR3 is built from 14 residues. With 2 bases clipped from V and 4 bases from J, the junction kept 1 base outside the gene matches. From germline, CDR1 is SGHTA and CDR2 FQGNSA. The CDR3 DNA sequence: TGTGCCAGCAGCTTACGGACAGGGAATCAGCCCCAGCATTTT. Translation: CASSLRTGNQPQHF.

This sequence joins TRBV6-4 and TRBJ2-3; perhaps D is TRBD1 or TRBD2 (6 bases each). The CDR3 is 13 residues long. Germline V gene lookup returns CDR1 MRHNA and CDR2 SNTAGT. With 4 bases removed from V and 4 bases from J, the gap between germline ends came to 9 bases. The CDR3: CASSGGAADTQYF. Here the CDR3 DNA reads TGTGCCAGCAGTGGGGGGGCGGCAGATACGCAGTATTTT.

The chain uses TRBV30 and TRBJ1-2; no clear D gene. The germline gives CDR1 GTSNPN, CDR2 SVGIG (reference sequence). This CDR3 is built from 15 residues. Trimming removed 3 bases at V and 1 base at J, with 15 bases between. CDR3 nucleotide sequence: TGTGCCTGGAGACCTGACCTGGTGGTTAACTATGGCTACACCTTC. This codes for CAWRPDLVVNYGYTF.

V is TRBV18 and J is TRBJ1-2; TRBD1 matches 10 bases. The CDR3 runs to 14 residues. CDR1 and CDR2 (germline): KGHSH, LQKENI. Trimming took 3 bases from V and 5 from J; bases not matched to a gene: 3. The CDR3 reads CASSPGQGDYGYTF. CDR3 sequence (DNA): TGTGCCAGCTCACCTGGACAGGGGGATTATGGCTACACCTTC.

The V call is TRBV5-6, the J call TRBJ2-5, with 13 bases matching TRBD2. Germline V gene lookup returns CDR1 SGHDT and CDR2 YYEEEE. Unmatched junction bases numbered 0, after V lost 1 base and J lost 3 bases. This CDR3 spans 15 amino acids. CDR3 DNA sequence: TGTGCCAGCAGCTTGACTAGCGGGGGGGAAGAGACCCAGTACTTC. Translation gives CASSLTSGGEETQYF.

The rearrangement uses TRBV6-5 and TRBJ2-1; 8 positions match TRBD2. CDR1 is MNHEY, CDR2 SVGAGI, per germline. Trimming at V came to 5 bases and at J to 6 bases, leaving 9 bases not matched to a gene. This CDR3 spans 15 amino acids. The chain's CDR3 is CASSPTGGSFNEQFF. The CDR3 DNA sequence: TGTGCCAGCAGTCCAACGGGGGGGTCTTTCAATGAGCAGTTCTTC.

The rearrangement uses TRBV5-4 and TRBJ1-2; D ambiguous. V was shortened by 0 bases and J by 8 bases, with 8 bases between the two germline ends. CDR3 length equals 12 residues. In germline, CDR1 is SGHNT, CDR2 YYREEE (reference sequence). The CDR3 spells CASSLGYEGYTF. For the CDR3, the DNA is TGTGCCAGCAGCTTGGGGTACGAAGGCTACACCTTC.